This T cell receptor (beta chain) comes out of a study of molecular identifiers for immune sequencing clone quantification. Study-wide context: Naive CD8 RNA (around 20,000 or 100,000 cells) was divided into five aliquots, with four sequenced.

This clonotype has only a few counts. Its antigen remains unidentified. Whole-study results and caveats: In CMV-specific effectors, clones above 20 copies held over 99% of molecules; naive, under 1%. Researchers reportedly could pick up spiked Jurkat TCR RNA from one cell mixed into one million naive cells.

This CDR3 has 13 amino acids. Germline CDR1 reads SGHNT; CDR2 reads YENEEA. V shed 4 bases and J shed 2 bases, with 7 bases lying between them. Naive CD8 sequencing libraries were generated from around 20,000 to 1,000,000 sorted cells, with 10%, 30% or 50% RNA as input. Each CDR3 protein is one row after TCRdb ran MiXCR on the PCR reads. Here the sample spans approximately 590,000 distinct CDR3 sequences, 25% being singletons. The rearrangement joins TRBV11-3 to TRBJ2-3; D is undetermined. The TCR comes from a human donor in good health. Some libraries in this study had Jurkat cell RNA spiked in. Specimen: naive CD8+ T cells from blood, with Jurkat cell RNA spiked in. Subset reported: FACS-sorted CD8+CD4-CCR7+CD45RA+ naive T cells. The CDR3 sequence: CASSSLFTDTQYF. The DNA for the CDR3 is TGTGCCAGCAGCTCCTTGTTCACAGATACGCAGTATTTT.